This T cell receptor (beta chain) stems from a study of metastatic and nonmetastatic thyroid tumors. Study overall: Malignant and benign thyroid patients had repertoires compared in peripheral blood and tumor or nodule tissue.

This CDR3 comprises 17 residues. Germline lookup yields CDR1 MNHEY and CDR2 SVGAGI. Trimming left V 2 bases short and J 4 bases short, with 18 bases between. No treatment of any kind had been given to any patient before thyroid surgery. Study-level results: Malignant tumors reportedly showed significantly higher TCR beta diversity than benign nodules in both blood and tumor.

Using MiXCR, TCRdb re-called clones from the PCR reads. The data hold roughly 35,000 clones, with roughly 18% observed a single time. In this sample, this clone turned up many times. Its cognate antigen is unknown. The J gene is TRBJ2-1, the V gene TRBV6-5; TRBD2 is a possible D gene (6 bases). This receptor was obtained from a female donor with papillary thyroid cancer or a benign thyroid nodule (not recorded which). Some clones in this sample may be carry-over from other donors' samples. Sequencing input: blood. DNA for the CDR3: TGTGCCAGCAGTTACCCGAGGTTAGCGGAAGAATACAATGAGCAGTTCTTC. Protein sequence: CASSYPRLAEEYNEQFF.